What follows is one T cell receptor beta chain and its context. The target antigen is unknown. The sample belongs to a study of cytomegalovirus exposure and HLA in healthy donors. Study observations and caveats: Analysis was performed later, and it showed HLA-associated TCR beta chains to be more clonally expanded than equally common others. Cytomegalovirus-associated status was assigned to about 150 TCR beta chains. In most subjects, TCR beta sequences reportedly gave accurate predictions of HLA-A and HLA-B alleles.

The study ran its PCR with 60 Vbeta and 13 Jbeta primers. Here immunoSEQ multiplex PCR was the method, and the copy in TCRdb shows in-frame clones only, minus some. The sample table includes roughly 70,000 clones. The length of the CDR3 is 14 residues. Germline CDR1 MGHRA, CDR2 YSYEKL. V lost 0 bases, J lost 8 bases, and 10 bases lay in between. V and J are TRBV4-1 and TRBJ1-4; D is possibly TRBD1 (5 bases). Sequenced sample: PBMCs. This TCR was sampled from a female donor in good health and CMV-seropositive. The CDR3 DNA reads TGCGCCAGCAGCCAAGATAAGGGGCTGGAAAAACTGTTTTTT. It specifies CASSQDKGLEKLFF.